Following are 21 T cell receptor beta chains from one sample sequenced in a study of response to subunit inactivated influenza vaccine. In TCRdb, the RT-PCR reads were re-called with MiXCR into one record per CDR3 protein. The table includes approximately 500,000 distinct CDR3 sequences, over 10% detected once. The specimen comprised PBMCs from blood, sampled roughly 46 days after vaccination. These receptor sequences come from a man aged 50-59 years who received an inactivated influenza vaccine.

The sample holds many counts of this clonotype. The CDR3 loop reads CSARDYLGTPLHF. The CDR3 region has the DNA TGCAGTGCTAGAGATTATTTAGGTACACCCCTCCACTTT. This chain joins TRBV20-1 and TRBJ1-6, with D unresolved. V shed 0 bases and J shed 11 bases, with 11 bases lying between them. Germline assignment: CDR1 DFQATT and CDR2 SNEGSKA (reference sequence). CDR3 length equals 13 residues.

The chain combines TRBV6-1 with TRBJ2-1, with D perhaps matching TRBD2 (7 bases). The CDR3 consists of 15 residues. The ends were cut back, 6 bases at V and 7 bases at J, with 19 bases in the middle. Per germline, CDR1 MNHNS and CDR2 SASEGT. As DNA, the CDR3 is TGTGCCAGCAGCAACGTAGGGGGGGCTGGGAATGAGCAGTTCTTC. Its protein product is CASSNVGGAGNEQFF.

This clonotype was detected only a few times. The chain has TRBV20-1 and TRBJ2-3, with 12 bases lining up with TRBD2. The CDR3 spans 16 residues. Germline V CDR1 and CDR2: DFQATT, SNEGSKA (reference sequence). The V segment lost 3 bases and the J segment 3 bases; nucleotides outside the gene matches: 7. The CDR3 region is CSASSTSGRRTDTQYF. CDR3 coding DNA: TGCAGTGCTAGTTCTACTAGCGGGAGGCGGACAGATACGCAGTATTTT.

This clonotype was counted between two and nine times. The V and J genes are TRBV6-1 and TRBJ1-1, with D unclear. Trimming cost V 6 bases and J 2 bases, with 13 bases left between them. Germline values: CDR1 MNHNS, CDR2 SASEGT. The CDR3 is made up of 14 amino acids. CDR3: CASRPPGINTEAFF. DNA for the CDR3: TGTGCCAGCAGACCCCCGGGGATTAACACTGAAGCTTTCTTT.

The chain links TRBV7-9 to TRBJ1-2; no firm D call. V lost 11 bases to trimming and J lost 5 bases, with 18 bases between them. Germline V CDR1 and CDR2: SEHNR, FQNEAQ (reference sequence). CDR3 length: 13 amino acids. CDR3 region: CAGESTQKYGYTF. CDR3 sequence (DNA): TGTGCCGGCGAATCTACACAAAAATATGGCTACACCTTC.

This clonotype has only a few counts. This sequence joins TRBV29-1 and TRBJ2-5; D possibly corresponds to TRBD2 (7 bases). With 7 bases removed from V and 6 bases from J, the gap between germline ends came to 15 bases. CDR1 SQVTM and CDR2 ANQGSEA come from the germline V gene. CDR3 length equals 12 residues. This CDR3 reads CSARDGGQTQYF. The CDR3, as DNA: TGCAGCGCCCGGGACGGGGGGCAGACCCAGTACTTC. The full variable domain, rest sourced from reference TRBV29-1 and TRBJ2-5, is SAVISQKPSRDICQRGTSLTIQCQVDSQVTMMFWYRQQPGQSLTLIATANQGSEATYESGFVIDKFPISRPNLTFSTLTVSNMSPEDSSIYLCSARDGGQTQYFGPGTRLLVL.

This clonotype has just a few counts. V gene TRBV6-2 or TRBV6-3 combines with J gene TRBJ2-5; a possible D gene is TRBD2 (6 bases). The V gene's germline CDR1 is MNHEY and CDR2 SVGEGT. This CDR3 is 17 amino acids long. Trimming removed 0 bases at V and 5 bases at J, with 19 bases between. The CDR3 DNA follows: TGTGCCAGCAGTTACTCGAAGAACGGGGAGGCCTGGGAGACCCAGTACTTC. The encoded protein is CASSYSKNGEAWETQYF.

The chain links TRBV7-9 to TRBJ1-1, with no clear D. Looked up from germline, CDR1 is SEHNR and CDR2 is FQNEAQ (reference sequence). V was pared by 2 bases and J by 0 bases, with 7 bases between. CDR3 size: 14 residues. CDR3 coding DNA: TGTGCCAGCAGCTTAAGTCCCTTGAACACTGAAGCTTTCTTT. Translating gives CASSLSPLNTEAFF.

The J gene is TRBJ2-3, the V gene TRBV9, with 11 bases fitting TRBD2. The V gene's germline CDR1 is SGDLS and CDR2 YYNGEE. After removal of 2 bases from V and 0 bases from J, the junction contained 5 bases not matched to a gene. The CDR3 extends over 17 amino acids. As DNA, the CDR3 is TGTGCCAGCAGCGTCCTGGTAGCGGGAGGGAGCACAGATACGCAGTATTTT. Translated, it gives CASSVLVAGGSTDTQYF.

This clonotype was observed a handful of times. The chain recombines TRBV4-3 with TRBJ2-5, with 8 bases matching TRBD2. J lost 2 bases, V lost 0 bases, and 5 bases had no gene match. Germline-derived CDR1 and CDR2 are LGHNA and YSLEER. The CDR3 is made up of 16 amino acids. The CDR3 coding sequence is TGCGCCAGCAGCCAAGAACTAGCGGTGGGGCAAGAGACCCAGTACTTC. This codes for CASSQELAVGQETQYF.

This clonotype has only a few counts. This chain joins TRBV27 and TRBJ2-7; D is possibly TRBD1 (5 bases). This CDR3 region has 13 residues. V dropped 8 bases and J dropped 6 bases, with 17 bases sitting between them. Germline V gene data show CDR1 as MNHEY and CDR2 as SMNVEV (reference sequence). The CDR3 reads CASGAGQFSEQYF. The CDR3 DNA sequence: TGTGCCAGCGGGGCAGGACAATTTTCCGAGCAGTACTTC.

This clonotype was seen a few times. The chain uses TRBV5-4 and TRBJ2-1, with TRBD2 matching 11 bases. The CDR3 is 16 residues long. Unmatched junction bases numbered 5, after V lost 0 bases and J lost 6 bases. The V gene's germline CDR1 is SGHNT and CDR2 YYREEE (reference sequence). CDR3: CASSLAASGRPNEQFF. The CDR3 DNA is TGTGCCAGCAGCTTGGCCGCTAGCGGGAGGCCCAATGAGCAGTTCTTC.

This clonotype turned up a few times. The chain carries TRBV9 and TRBJ2-1; 7 bases map to TRBD1. Germline-derived CDR1 and CDR2 are SGDLS and YYNGEE. V shed 2 bases and J 7 bases; nucleotides not matched to a gene: 9. The CDR3 spans 15 residues. The CDR3 DNA sequence: TGTGCCAGCAGCGTTGGTGACAGGGCCAGGAATGAGCAGTTCTTC. This encodes CASSVGDRARNEQFF. Full variable domain (rest looked up from reference TRBV9 and TRBJ2-1): DSGVTQTPKHLITATGQRVTLRCSPRSGDLSVYWYQQSLDQGLQFLIQYYNGEERAKGNILERFSAQQFPDLHSELNLSSLELGDSALYFCASSVGDRARNEQFFGPGTRLTVL.

This clonotype showed up just a few times. The chain joins TRBV6-2 or TRBV6-3 to TRBJ2-6; D is perhaps TRBD1 (5 bases). With 5 bases removed from V and 1 base from J, the gap between germline ends came to 9 bases. The V gene's germline CDR1 is MNHEY and CDR2 SVGEGT. The CDR3 totals 15 residues. This CDR3 reads CASSTAGSGANVLTF. DNA for the CDR3: TGTGCCAGCAGTACAGCAGGGTCTGGGGCCAACGTCCTGACTTTC.

The J gene is TRBJ2-3, the V gene TRBV9; 9 bases align to TRBD2. This CDR3 has 16 amino acids. The germline gives CDR1 SGDLS, CDR2 YYNGEE. With 2 bases clipped from V and 2 bases from J, the junction kept 6 bases outside the gene matches. The CDR3 spells CASSVSGGSNTDTQYF. CDR3 nucleotide sequence: TGTGCCAGCAGCGTGAGCGGGGGGAGCAACACAGATACGCAGTATTTT.

This clonotype was seen more than once but under ten times. This chain joins TRBV20-1 and TRBJ2-7; D is possibly TRBD1 (5 bases). The germline CDR1 and CDR2 sequences are DFQATT and SNEGSKA (reference sequence). V lost 4 bases and J lost 5, with 9 bases in between. This CDR3 contains 11 residues. CDR3: CSATLGDEQYF. CDR3 bases: TGCAGTGCTACGCTAGGGGACGAGCAGTACTTC.

This clonotype was seen ten or more times. The chain couples TRBV20-1 to TRBJ1-4, with 10 bases that match TRBD1. V was pared by 6 bases and J by 7 bases, with 2 bases of the junction left unmatched. The CDR3 loop spans 12 amino acids. Germline lookup yields CDR1 DFQATT and CDR2 SNEGSKA (reference sequence). The chain's CDR3 is CSATGGGEKLFF. The CDR3 nucleotides read TGCAGTGCGACAGGGGGCGGTGAAAAACTGTTTTTT.

This clonotype was detected ten times or more. The V and J genes are TRBV27 and TRBJ2-1; no definite D call. The V gene's germline CDR1 is MNHEY and CDR2 SMNVEV (reference sequence). V gave up 2 bases and J gave up 0 bases, with 5 bases separating them. The CDR3 totals 14 residues. CDR3 in amino acids: CASSLLDSYNEQFF. CDR3 coding DNA: TGTGCCAGCAGTTTACTGGACTCCTACAATGAGCAGTTCTTC.

The chain uses TRBV9 and TRBJ1-1, with D uncertain. Trimming shortened V by 3 bases and J by 4 bases, and 10 bases separated the two germline ends. Germline V CDR1 and CDR2: SGDLS, YYNGEE. This CDR3 spans 13 amino acids. The CDR3 DNA reads as TGTGCCAGCAGCGAGCCCCCGGCCACTGAAGCTTTCTTT. Its protein is CASSEPPATEAFF.

This CDR3 reads CASSQDPTGGSSPLHF. Written as DNA, the CDR3 is TGTGCCAGCAGCCAAGATCCGACAGGGGGCTCTTCACCCCTCCACTTT. The rearrangement joins TRBV4-2 to TRBJ1-6; the match to TRBD1 covers 10 bases. V lost 0 bases to trimming and J lost 9 bases; unmatched junction nucleotides: 5. CDR1 and CDR2 from the germline V gene are LGHNA and YNFKEQ. This CDR3 is built from 16 residues.

This clonotype was seen a few times. The chain combines TRBV24-1 with TRBJ2-1; no firm D call. Germline V gene data show CDR1 as KGHDR and CDR2 as SFDVKD. V lost 5 bases, J lost 11 bases, and 9 bases lay in between. There are 11 residues in the CDR3. CDR3 sequence reads: CATSAGSKQFF. CDR3 DNA sequence: TGTGCCACCAGTGCGGGCAGTAAGCAGTTCTTC.